Below, 21 T cell receptor beta chains from the same sample are listed, as sequenced in a study of shared clonotypes between healthy human individuals. Generated by immunoSEQ multiplex PCR, the TCRdb table keeps only in-frame clones and is missing some. In the table there are approximately 2,000,000 clones, around 90% of which are singletons. Sequencing was carried out using naive CD4+ T cells from PBMCs. Regarding subset: CD45RA+ positively selected. Receptors were obtained from a man aged 18-30 years in good health. Some clones in this sample may be carry-over from other donors' samples.

This clone appeared once. The DNA of the CDR3 is TGTGCCAGCAGCTTAGTCGCGGGAAACTACGAGCAGTACTTC. Its translation is CASSLVAGNYEQYF. This chain joins TRBV7-2 and TRBJ2-7; weak D call: TRBD2 (6 bases). V lost 1 base to trimming and J lost 3 bases, with 10 bases between them. CDR3 length equals 14 residues. The V gene's germline CDR1 is SGHTA and CDR2 FQGNSA.

The chain combines TRBV6-5 with TRBJ1-2; TRBD1 aligns across 8 bases. Trimming cost V 6 bases and J 4 bases; bases outside gene matches: 4. The length of the CDR3 is 13 residues. The germline gives CDR1 MNHEY, CDR2 SVGAGI. The CDR3 bases are TGTGCCAGCAGGTCGACAGGGGTCTATGGCTACACCTTC. Translated: CASRSTGVYGYTF.

The CDR3 protein is CASSSAGRGEGNTIYF. In nucleotides, the CDR3 is TGTGCCAGCAGCTCGGCCGGCAGGGGGGAGGGAAACACCATATATTTT. The rearrangement joins TRBV5-4 to TRBJ1-3; 7 nucleotides line up with TRBD1. The V gene's germline CDR1 is SGHNT and CDR2 YYREEE (reference sequence). CDR3 length equals 16 residues. V shed 3 bases, J shed 4 bases, and the junction held 10 bases outside the gene matches.

The chain uses TRBV28 and TRBJ2-2; 8 positions match TRBD2. The CDR3 loop spans 17 amino acids. CDR1 is MDHEN, CDR2 SYDVKM, per germline. The junction had 13 bases not matched to a gene; V was cut back by 5 bases and J by 5 bases. The CDR3 loop reads CASSPPREAGVTGELFF. CDR3 nucleotide sequence: TGTGCCAGCAGTCCGCCCAGGGAAGCGGGAGTTACCGGGGAGCTGTTTTTT.

The CDR3 coding sequence is TGTGCCAGCAGTTCGATATCCGTGCTCGAGGCCTATGGCTACACCTTC. It yields the protein CASSSISVLEAYGYTF. The chain links TRBV28 to TRBJ1-2; D is undetermined. This CDR3 has 16 residues. Trimming took off 4 bases at V and 4 bases at J, with 19 bases between the two ends. CDR1 is MDHEN and CDR2 is SYDVKM in the germline V gene.

This clone was seen more than once but under ten times. Other DNA sequences from this sample encode an identical CDR3 as well. The chain carries TRBV30 and TRBJ1-1; D unclear. V was pared by 1 base and J by 1 base, with 4 bases between. Germline V gene sequence: CDR1 GTSNPN, CDR2 SVGIG (reference sequence). The CDR3 is 12 residues long. The CDR3 sequence: CAWSGTNTEAFF. Written as DNA, the CDR3 is TGTGCCTGGAGTGGCACGAACACTGAAGCTTTCTTT.

CDR3: CASRHTGEGGETQYF. DNA for the CDR3: TGTGCCAGCAGGCATACAGGGGAGGGTGGAGAGACCCAGTACTTC. The rearrangement joins TRBV7-9 to TRBJ2-5; either TRBD1 or TRBD2 may fit D (7 bases each). The germline V and J ends were trimmed by 6 bases and 4 bases, with 18 bases remaining between them. The CDR3 covers 15 residues. Germline values: CDR1 SEHNR, CDR2 FQNEAQ (reference sequence).

CDR3 sequence reads: CASSLGLEYGYTF. The CDR3 DNA sequence: TGTGCCAGCAGCTTAGGGCTGGAGTATGGCTACACCTTC. V and J are TRBV7-9 and TRBJ1-2; D gene unclear. Germline-derived CDR1 and CDR2 are SEHNR and FQNEAQ (reference sequence). This CDR3 has 13 amino acids. Trimming shortened V by 1 base and J by 5 bases, and 8 bases separated the two germline ends.

The chain recombines TRBV6-1 with TRBJ2-7; 7 nucleotides agree with TRBD1. The length of the CDR3 is 15 residues. V was clipped by 4 bases and J by 5 bases; unmatched bases: 11. Germline V lookup: CDR1 MNHNS, CDR2 SASEGT. CDR3 DNA sequence: TGTGCCAGCAGTGTAGAGCGACAGGGCGGCAACGAGCAGTACTTC. It specifies CASSVERQGGNEQYF.

V gene TRBV28 combines with J gene TRBJ2-1; 7 bases fit TRBD1. The CDR3 extends over 13 amino acids. Germline CDR1 and CDR2: MDHEN and SYDVKM. J was trimmed by 7 bases and V by 7 bases; bases with no gene match: 7. The chain's CDR3 is CASIPDRVNEQFF. Written as DNA, the CDR3 is TGTGCCAGCATCCCTGACAGGGTGAATGAGCAGTTCTTC.

J is TRBJ2-1 and V is TRBV6-4; 8 bases fit TRBD1. The germline V gene encodes CDR1 MRHNA and CDR2 SNTAGT. Trimming cost V 3 bases and J 2 bases; bases outside gene matches: 9. The CDR3 is 17 residues long. The CDR3 spells CASSEPRTGTPYNEQFF. The CDR3 region has the DNA TGTGCCAGCAGTGAGCCCCGGACAGGGACCCCCTACAATGAGCAGTTCTTC.

DNA for the CDR3: TGTGCCAGCAGTTCAATGCGGACAGGACCCACTGAAGCTTTCTTT. Translating gives CASSSMRTGPTEAFF. This chain uses TRBV28 with TRBJ1-1; 7 bases are a match to TRBD1. CDR3 length: 15 amino acids. The germline CDR1 and CDR2 sequences are MDHEN and SYDVKM. The ends lost 4 bases at V and 4 bases at J; junction bases unmatched: 9.

The V gene is TRBV6-1, the J gene TRBJ1-3, with a possible D match to TRBD1 (5 bases). V shed 3 bases and J shed 2 bases, with 14 bases lying between them. This CDR3 comprises 16 residues. Germline V gene sequence: CDR1 MNHNS, CDR2 SASEGT. The CDR3 here is CASSDSTGRPGNTIYF. CDR3 bases: TGTGCCAGCAGTGATTCGACGGGGCGCCCTGGAAACACCATATATTTT.

The CDR3 protein is CSVLQGFGGGYTF. The DNA of the CDR3 is TGCAGCGTGTTACAGGGTTTCGGGGGAGGCTACACCTTC. The chain carries TRBV29-1 and TRBJ1-2; a weak D match, TRBD1 (6 bases). V shed 6 bases and J shed 8 bases, with 19 bases lying between them. Germline V CDR1 and CDR2: SQVTM, ANQGSEA. The CDR3 has 13 residues.

The chain links TRBV11-3 to TRBJ1-1, with TRBD1 matching 7 bases. J gave up 1 base and V 2 bases, and 7 bases lay outside the gene matches. Looked up from germline, CDR1 is SGHNT and CDR2 is YENEEA. The CDR3 runs to 16 residues. This chain's CDR3 is CASSLQTGTENTEAFF. CDR3 coding DNA: TGTGCCAGCAGCTTACAAACCGGGACAGAGAACACTGAAGCTTTCTTT.

The genes are TRBV14 and TRBJ2-1, with D perhaps TRBD2 (5 bases). The CDR3 is made up of 18 amino acids. The germline V and J ends were trimmed by 2 bases and 0 bases, with 17 bases remaining between them. Germline loops: CDR1 SGHDN, CDR2 FVKESK. The CDR3 here is CASSQTRGGPSSYNEQFF. Here the CDR3 DNA reads TGTGCCAGCAGCCAAACCCGTGGCGGGCCGAGCTCCTACAATGAGCAGTTCTTC.

The gene calls are TRBV30 and TRBJ1-5, with D unresolved. V was clipped by 3 bases and J by 0 bases, with 12 bases between them. CDR3 size: 15 residues. Germline CDR1 GTSNPN, CDR2 SVGIG (reference sequence). The CDR3 here is CAWSETGVSNQPQHF. In nucleotides, the CDR3 is TGTGCCTGGAGCGAGACTGGGGTTAGCAATCAGCCCCAGCATTTT.

CDR3 loop: CASSQRTGAVQPQHF. In DNA form, the CDR3 reads TGTGCCAGCAGCCAGAGGACAGGGGCTGTTCAGCCCCAGCATTTT. The chain couples TRBV4-2 to TRBJ1-5; 9 nucleotides line up with TRBD1. This CDR3 region has 15 residues. The germline V gene encodes CDR1 LGHNA and CDR2 YNFKEQ. Trimming at V came to 3 bases and at J to 6 bases, leaving 6 bases not matched to a gene.

The CDR3 is CASSQGPAGLYEQYF. In DNA form, the CDR3 reads TGTGCCAGCAGCCAGGGTCCGGCGGGACTCTACGAGCAGTACTTC. The chain combines TRBV7-3 with TRBJ2-7; D is possibly TRBD2 (6 bases). This CDR3 has 15 amino acids. Per the germline V gene, CDR1 is SGHTA and CDR2 is FQGTGA. The V end lost 5 bases, the J end lost 3 bases, and 17 bases lay between the germline ends.

CDR3 in amino acids: CASSPISPQTGGYTF. Written as DNA, the CDR3 is TGTGCCAGCTCACCCATCTCACCCCAAACGGGAGGCTACACCTTC. The chain has TRBV18 and TRBJ1-2, with no clear D. Trimming shortened V by 3 bases and J by 8 bases, and 19 bases separated the two germline ends. The CDR3 is 15 residues long. The germline V gene has CDR1 KGHSH and CDR2 LQKENI.

The chain recombines TRBV5-1 with TRBJ2-1; the match to TRBD2 covers 9 bases. CDR1 is SGHRS, CDR2 YFSETQ, per germline. The CDR3 runs 18 residues. J gave up 4 bases and V 0 bases, and 11 bases lay outside the gene matches. CDR3 residues: CASSLGRASGTRYNEQFF. The CDR3 nucleotides are TGCGCCAGCAGCTTGGGGCGGGCTAGCGGGACAAGGTACAATGAGCAGTTCTTC.